This note documents a single TCR beta chain sequence. The ends lost 6 bases at V and 0 bases at J; junction bases unmatched: 8. CDR1 and CDR2 from the germline V gene are MNHEY and SMNVEV (reference sequence). The CDR3 contains 19 residues. The record originates from a study of blood T cell repertoires in COVID-19. Using immunoSEQ multiplex PCR, the repertoire was profiled, and TCRdb retains in-frame clones only, with some absent. In the table there are about 98,000 clones, 82% of which are singletons. The sample was peripheral blood. This chain uses TRBV27 with TRBJ2-2; 15 bases align to TRBD2. The source of this sequence is a man older than 75 with acute or convalescent COVID-19. The CDR3 reads CASRKGLAGGFANTGELFF. As DNA, the CDR3 is TGTGCCAGCAGGAAGGGACTAGCGGGAGGATTCGCGAACACCGGGGAGCTGTTTTTT.